The 15 T cell receptor beta chains reported below all come from one sample, sequenced in a study of tumor and adjacent non-tumor tissue in lung cancer. A modified ARM-PCR protocol with three rounds of nested PCR amplified TCRbeta. TCRdb itself ran the multiplex PCR reads through MiXCR, one entry per CDR3 protein. In the table there are roughly 75,000 distinct CDR3 sequences, more than 80% of which are singletons. No cell sorting was done before RNA was extracted from the tissue. Distant lung tissue was collected more than 3 cm away from the tumor edge. The specimen sequenced was distant non-tumor lung tissue. The receptor source for this set is a man aged 55 to 70 with non-small cell lung cancer.

The chain combines TRBV2 with TRBJ2-3; D gene ambiguous. The CDR3 is 12 amino acids. The V gene's germline CDR1 is SNHLY and CDR2 FYNNEI. Trimming shortened V by 5 bases and J by 6 bases, and 9 bases separated the two germline ends. CDR3 in DNA: TGTGCCAGCAGTCAAGGGTTGGATACGCAGTATTTT. It translates to CASSQGLDTQYF.

The chain carries TRBV20-1 and TRBJ1-5; 9 nucleotides align to TRBD1. Trimming took 2 bases from V and 3 from J; bases not matched to a gene: 5. Per the germline V gene, CDR1 is DFQATT and CDR2 is SNEGSKA (reference sequence). This CDR3 contains 15 residues. In DNA form, the CDR3 reads TGCAGTGCTAGAAGGACAGGGGTTTCCAATCAGCCCCAGCATTTT. It codes for CSARRTGVSNQPQHF.

The V and J genes are TRBV5-1 and TRBJ1-4; a weak D match, TRBD1 (5 bases). There are 14 residues in the CDR3. From germline, CDR1 is SGHRS and CDR2 YFSETQ. V lost 6 bases and J 8 bases, leaving 17 bases between the germline ends. CDR3 DNA sequence: TGCGCCAGCACCAATCAGGGTGCCGGGGAAAAACTGTTTTTT. This encodes CASTNQGAGEKLFF. Based on the CDR3 plus reference TRBV5-1 and TRBJ1-4, the full variable domain is KAGVTQTPRYLIKTRGQQVTLSCSPISGHRSVSWYQQTPGQGLQFLFEYFSETQRNKGNFPGRFSGRQFSNSRSEMNVSTLELGDSALYLCASTNQGAGEKLFFGSGTQLSVL.

As to this clonotype: At one of its ends the junction is not consistent with the germline gene, which may arise from a read error. The chain recombines TRBV20-1 with TRBJ2-7, with D maybe TRBD2 (6 bases). Per the germline V gene, CDR1 is DFQATT and CDR2 is SNEGSKA (reference sequence). This CDR3 region has 13 residues. CDR3 sequence reads: CSDREEGLYEQYF. DNA of the CDR3: TGCAGTGATAGAGAAGAGGGACTCTACGAGCAGTACTTC.

V usage is TRBV12-3 or TRBV12-4 and J usage is TRBJ1-1; 7 nucleotides match TRBD1. Unmatched junction bases numbered 17, after V lost 9 bases and J lost 1 base. The CDR3 is made up of 17 amino acids. This CDR3 is CASSPRGQWVSNTEAFF. CDR3 coding DNA: TGTGCCAGTAGCCCAAGGGGACAGTGGGTTTCGAACACTGAAGCTTTCTTT.

Points on this clonotype: The CDR3 end shows no conserved phenylalanine or tryptophan, and so a read error is likely. The chain carries TRBV5-6 and TRBJ1-1; D is possibly TRBD1 (5 bases). This CDR3 contains 13 residues. In germline, CDR1 is SGHDT, CDR2 YYEEEE. The CDR3 reads CACSLIQGSEAFS. CDR3 nucleotide sequence: TGTGCCTGCAGCTTGATTCAGGGCAGTGAAGCTTTCTCT.

Points on this clonotype: Mismatch with germline at one junction end may stem from a read error. This chain connects TRBV12-3 or TRBV12-4 to TRBJ2-1; 15 bases line up with TRBD2. The CDR3 covers 17 residues. The CDR3 reads CVSSSGTSGGTNNEQFF. The CDR3 DNA sequence: TGTGTCAGCAGTTCTGGGACTAGCGGGGGGACCAATAATGAGCAGTTCTTC.

This clonotype occurred a few times. V usage is TRBV11-2 and J usage is TRBJ1-2, with 7 nucleotides matching TRBD1. CDR3 length: 13 residues. The germline V gene has CDR1 SGHAT and CDR2 FQNNGV. The ends lost 9 bases at V and 3 bases at J; junction bases unmatched: 7. The CDR3 spells CASRGQLDYGYTF. CDR3 coding DNA: TGTGCCAGTAGGGGGCAGTTGGACTATGGCTACACCTTC.

With regard to this clonotype: The germline gene is not matched at one end of the junction; a read error may be the cause. The gene calls are TRBV6-5 and TRBJ1-5, with TRBD1 matching 8 bases. CDR3 length: 15 residues. Germline V gives CDR1 MNHEY, CDR2 SVGAGI. The CDR3 here is CTSSYSGQGSQPLHF. In DNA, the CDR3 is TGTACCAGCAGTTATAGTGGACAGGGTAGTCAGCCCCTGCATTTT.

This clonotype has just one count. This may be a read error, as it is one base from a much larger clone. The rearrangement links TRBV5-6 to TRBJ2-1, with 9 nucleotides matching TRBD2. Germline V gives CDR1 SGHDT, CDR2 YYEEEE. The CDR3 has 17 residues. V lost 4 bases, J lost 6 bases, and 14 bases stayed unmatched. CDR3 residues: CASSPALRGRGGNEQFF. The CDR3, as DNA: TGTGCCAGCAGCCCCGCCTTGCGCGGGAGGGGAGGCAATGAGCAGTTCTTC.

Of note for this clonotype: One end of the junction is discordant with germline, which a read error may explain. The chain recombines TRBV11-2 with TRBJ2-3, with TRBD2 as a possible D gene (6 bases). Looked up from germline, CDR1 is SGHAT and CDR2 is FQNNGV. The CDR3 extends over 17 amino acids. The CDR3 bases are TGTGCAAGCAGCAGAGAGGGGCGGGGCACGAGCACAGGTACGCAGTATTTT. This gives the protein CASSREGRGTSTGTQYF.

Concerning this clonotype itself: An end of the junction does not agree with germline; a read error may underlie this. The rearrangement uses TRBV10-2 and TRBJ2-1, with D maybe TRBD1 (6 bases). The CDR3 is made up of 14 amino acids. Germline CDR1 WSHSY, CDR2 SAAADI. The chain's CDR3 is CATYGGGPYHEQFF. The CDR3 bases are TGCGCCACTTATGGGGGCGGTCCCTACCATGAGCAGTTCTTC.

The chain has TRBV13 and TRBJ2-1; D is ambiguous. CDR3 length: 15 amino acids. The V gene lost 5 bases and the J gene lost 8 bases, with 19 bases spanning the gap. From germline, CDR1 is PRHDT and CDR2 FYEKMQ (reference sequence). CDR3 amino acids: CASSRSWSSYDEQFF. For the CDR3, the DNA is TGTGCCAGCAGCCGATCGTGGAGCTCCTATGATGAGCAGTTCTTC.

Worth noting for this clonotype: One end of the junction does not line up with germline, which may come from a read error. The chain is built from TRBV11-3 and TRBJ2-2; 10 positions match TRBD2. The CDR3 extends over 18 amino acids. The germline V gene has CDR1 SGHNT and CDR2 YENEEA. Here the CDR3 reads CATSSRGAGGYRAGEPFF. The CDR3 DNA reads TGTGCCACCAGCTCCCGGGGAGCGGGAGGGTACAGAGCCGGGGAGCCGTTTTTT.

The CDR3 loop is CSARDLTGDTGELFF. The CDR3 DNA follows: TGCAGTGCTAGAGACCTAACGGGAGATACCGGGGAGCTGTTTTTT. The genes are TRBV20-1 and TRBJ2-2, with D possibly TRBD2 on 6 matching bases. V lost 0 bases, J lost 5 bases, and 13 bases lay in between. The CDR3 is made up of 15 amino acids. The germline CDR1 and CDR2 sequences are DFQATT and SNEGSKA (reference sequence).